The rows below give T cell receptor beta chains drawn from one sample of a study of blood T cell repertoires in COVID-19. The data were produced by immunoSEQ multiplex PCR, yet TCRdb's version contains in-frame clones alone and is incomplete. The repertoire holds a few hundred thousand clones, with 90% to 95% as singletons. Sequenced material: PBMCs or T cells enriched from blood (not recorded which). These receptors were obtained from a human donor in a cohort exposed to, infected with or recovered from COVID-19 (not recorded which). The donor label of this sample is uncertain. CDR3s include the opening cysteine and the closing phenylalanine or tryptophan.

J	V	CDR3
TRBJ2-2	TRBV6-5	CASSYLGQGEGELFF
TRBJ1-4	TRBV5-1	CASSLGATDNEKLFF
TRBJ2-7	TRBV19	CASSIRYGGEQYF
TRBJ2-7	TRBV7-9	CASSLSAGGRGEQYF
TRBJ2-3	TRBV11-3	CASSEGQGGPDTQYF
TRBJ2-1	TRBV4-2	CASSQDPTTTSGGALEQFF
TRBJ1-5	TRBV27	CATSRRGAGIGLNQPQHF
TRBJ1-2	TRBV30	CAWTGGRGYGYTF
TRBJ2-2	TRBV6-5	CASTPRRFTGELFF
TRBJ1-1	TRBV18	CASAGGMEAFF
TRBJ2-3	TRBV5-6	CASKGERLAGGTDTQYF
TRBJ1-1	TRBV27	CASSLGGGEAFF
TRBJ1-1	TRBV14	CASSKWTGSQGEAFF
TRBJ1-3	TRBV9	CASSVFTGEGGVGNTIYF
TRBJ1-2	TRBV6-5	CASSAVTYGGRGYTF
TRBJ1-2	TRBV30	CAWSRGTDYGYTF
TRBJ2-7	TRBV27	CASSRGALYEQYF
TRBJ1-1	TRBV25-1	CALSTGTGRRGANTEAFF
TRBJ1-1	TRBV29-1	CSVGTGNTEAFF
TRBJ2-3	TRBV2	CASIGTSGATDTQYF
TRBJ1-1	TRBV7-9	CASSLARADKLNTEAFF
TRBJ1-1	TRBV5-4	CASKEGRETEAFF
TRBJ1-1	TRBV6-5	CASSVGTGKAFF
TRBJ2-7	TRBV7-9	CASSRRGQDEQYF
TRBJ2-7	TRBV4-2	CASSQELLRGSPGEQYF
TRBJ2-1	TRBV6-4	CASSDSVAGINEQFF
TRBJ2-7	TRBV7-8	CASSLDRRHPYEQYF
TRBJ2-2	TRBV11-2	CASSLARTGRTGELFF
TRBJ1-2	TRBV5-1	CASSLENREGYGYTF
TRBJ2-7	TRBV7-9	CASSLTGGEQYF
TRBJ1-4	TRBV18	CASSPSGIYEKLFF
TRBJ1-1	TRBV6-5	CASSYSGQGMVAFF
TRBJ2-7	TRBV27	CASSGGTGNLYEQYF
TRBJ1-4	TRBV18	CASSLKDFATNEKLFF
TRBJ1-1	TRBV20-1	CSAHRDTEAFF
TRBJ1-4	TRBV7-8	CASSPTGGRNEKLFF
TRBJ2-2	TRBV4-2	CASSSPSGGKTGELFF
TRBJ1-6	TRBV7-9	CASSPPGLNSPLHF
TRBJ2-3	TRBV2	CAFKNALSSTDTQYF
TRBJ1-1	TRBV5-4	CASSYRDRALEAFF
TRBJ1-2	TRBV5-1	CASSLGHGEANGYTF